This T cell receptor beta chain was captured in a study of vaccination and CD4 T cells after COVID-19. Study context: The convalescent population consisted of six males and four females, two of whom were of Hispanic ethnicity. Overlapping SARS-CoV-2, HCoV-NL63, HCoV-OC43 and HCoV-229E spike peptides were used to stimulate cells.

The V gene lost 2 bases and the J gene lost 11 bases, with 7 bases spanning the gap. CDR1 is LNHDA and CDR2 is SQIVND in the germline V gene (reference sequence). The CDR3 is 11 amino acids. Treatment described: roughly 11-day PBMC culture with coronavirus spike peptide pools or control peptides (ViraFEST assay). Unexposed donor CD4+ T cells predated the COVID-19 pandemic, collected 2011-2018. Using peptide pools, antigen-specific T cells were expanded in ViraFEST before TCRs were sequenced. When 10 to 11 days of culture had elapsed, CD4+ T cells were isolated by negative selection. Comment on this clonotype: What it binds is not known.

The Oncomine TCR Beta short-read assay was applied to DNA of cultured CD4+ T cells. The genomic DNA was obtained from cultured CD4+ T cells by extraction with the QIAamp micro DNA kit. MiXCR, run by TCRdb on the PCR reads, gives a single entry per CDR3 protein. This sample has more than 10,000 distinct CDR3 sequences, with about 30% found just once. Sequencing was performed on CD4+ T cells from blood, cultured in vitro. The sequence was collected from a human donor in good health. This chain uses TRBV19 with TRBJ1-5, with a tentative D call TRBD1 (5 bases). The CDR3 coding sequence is TGTGCCAGTAGTATACAGGGAGCCCAGCATTTT. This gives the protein CASSIQGAQHF.